This TCR beta chain stems from a study of T cell repertoires and HLA-DP antigens. Primers targeted 54 TRBV and 13 TRBJ segments. Each pre-culture CD4+ sample aimed for fewer than 250,000 T cell genomes at deep resolution. The repertoire was sequenced with immunoSEQ multiplex PCR; TCRdb's copy has only in-frame clones and lacks some. The sample carries about 73,000 clones, about 80% recorded once. For this clone: The antigen is unknown.

Study-wide results and limits: Naive and memory CD4+ repertoires were not analysed separately.

The sequenced material came from CD4+ T cells from PBMCs. This sequence originates from a man between 60 and 75 years old in good health and CMV-seronegative.

The DNA of the CDR3 is TGTGCCAGCAGCCCGAAGGCCCGGGGGCAGAGAGAGACCCAGTACTTC. Translation: CASSPKARGQRETQYF. V is TRBV5-5 and J is TRBJ2-5; D possibly uses TRBD1 or TRBD2 (6 bases each). Looked up from germline, CDR1 is SGHKS and CDR2 is YYEKEE (reference sequence). The CDR3 is 16 residues long. V was trimmed by 4 bases and J by 4 bases, leaving 20 bases between them.